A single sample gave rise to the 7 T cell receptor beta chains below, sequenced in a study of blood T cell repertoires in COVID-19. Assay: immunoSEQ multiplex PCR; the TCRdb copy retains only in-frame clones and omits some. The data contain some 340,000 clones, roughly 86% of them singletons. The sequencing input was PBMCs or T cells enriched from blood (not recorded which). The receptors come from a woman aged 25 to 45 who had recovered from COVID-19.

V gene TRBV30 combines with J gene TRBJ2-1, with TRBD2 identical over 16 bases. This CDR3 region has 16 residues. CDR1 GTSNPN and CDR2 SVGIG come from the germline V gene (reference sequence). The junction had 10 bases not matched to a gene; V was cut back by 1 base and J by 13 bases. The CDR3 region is CAWSATGTSGGAQQFF. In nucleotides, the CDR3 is TGTGCCTGGAGTGCTACCGGGACTAGCGGGGGGGCTCAACAGTTCTTC. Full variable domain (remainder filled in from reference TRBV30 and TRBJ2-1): SQTIHQWPATLVQPVGSPLSLECTVEGTSNPNLYWYRQAAGRGLQLLFYSVGIGQISSEVPQNLSASRPQDRQFILSSKKLLLSDSGFYLCAWSATGTSGGAQQFFGPGTRLTVL.

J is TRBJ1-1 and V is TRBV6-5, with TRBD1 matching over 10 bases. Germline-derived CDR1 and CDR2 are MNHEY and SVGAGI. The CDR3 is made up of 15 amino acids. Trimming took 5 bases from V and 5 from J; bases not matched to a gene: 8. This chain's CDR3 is CASSTLRQGATEAFF. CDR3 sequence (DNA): TGTGCCAGCAGTACCCTTCGACAGGGGGCAACTGAAGCTTTCTTT.

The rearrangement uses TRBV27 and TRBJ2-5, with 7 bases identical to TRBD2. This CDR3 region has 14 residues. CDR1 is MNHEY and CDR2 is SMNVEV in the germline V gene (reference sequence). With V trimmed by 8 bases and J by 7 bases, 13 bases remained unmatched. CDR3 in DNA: TGTGCCAGCTCCCTAGCGGCCTCGACGGGGACCCAGTACTTC. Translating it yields CASSLAASTGTQYF.

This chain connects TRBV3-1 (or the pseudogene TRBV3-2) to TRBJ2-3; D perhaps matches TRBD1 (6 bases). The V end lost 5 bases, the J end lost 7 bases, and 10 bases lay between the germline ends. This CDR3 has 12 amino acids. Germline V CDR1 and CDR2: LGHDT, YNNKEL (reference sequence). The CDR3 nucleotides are TGTGCCAGCAGCGCCAGGGGCAATACGCAGTATTTT. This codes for CASSARGNTQYF.

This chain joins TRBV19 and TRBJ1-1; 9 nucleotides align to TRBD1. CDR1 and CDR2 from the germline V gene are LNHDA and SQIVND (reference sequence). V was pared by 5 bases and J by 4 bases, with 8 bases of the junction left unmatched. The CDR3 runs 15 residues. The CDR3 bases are TGTGCCAGTAGTTCCCGGGACAGGGAGGCCACTGAAGCTTTCTTT. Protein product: CASSSRDREATEAFF.

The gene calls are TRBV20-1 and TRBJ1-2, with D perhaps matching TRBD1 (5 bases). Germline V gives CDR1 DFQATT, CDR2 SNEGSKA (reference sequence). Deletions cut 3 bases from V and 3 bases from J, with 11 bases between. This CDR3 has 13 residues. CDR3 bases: TGCAGTGCTAGTTCGGGGGGATACTATGGCTACACCTTC. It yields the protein CSASSGGYYGYTF.

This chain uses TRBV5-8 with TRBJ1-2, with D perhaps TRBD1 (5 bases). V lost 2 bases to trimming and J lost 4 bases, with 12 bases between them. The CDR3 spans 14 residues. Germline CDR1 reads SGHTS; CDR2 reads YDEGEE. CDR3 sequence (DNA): TGTGCCAGCAGCTTTGGGGGGGAGACCTATGGCTACACCTTC. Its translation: CASSFGGETYGYTF.